This T cell receptor beta chain was sequenced in a study of cytomegalovirus exposure and HLA in healthy donors (dated by TCRdb to the late 2010s). Regarding the study in general: A later analysis indicated that the 130 or so validation repertoires were generated on the platform also employed for the 700 or so repertoires of the first cohort. The study aimed to test whether signatures of past pathogen exposure could be identified by cataloging public T cell receptors. A separate validation cohort of roughly 110 different subjects was used in addition to the 666-subject first cohort. The study combined high-throughput TCR immunosequencing, statistical association of individual TCRs with disease status, and machine learning to predict cytomegalovirus infection status.

Library preparation used the immunoSEQ multiplex PCR assay. The published analysis was carried out like this. A statistical classification framework was developed to diagnose cytomegalovirus status using the catalog of TCR beta chain sequences. Here the immuneACCESS table is served through TCRdb, limited to in-frame sequences with V and J called. Missing clones are a known gap in these copies; in checked studies unresolved V genes cover under half, and the rest lacks a known reason. V, J and clone size reflect that table, while D and trimming were determined from the DNA. The sample profile shows around 86,000 clones; approximately 94% of them were found once. The ten largest clones add up to approximately 1.1% of the sample. What the research found in general, with its limitations: The study gave a list of 150 to 200 TCR beta chains associated with cytomegalovirus. A few of the identified cytomegalovirus-associated TCR beta chains were confirmed in vitro to be specific for cytomegalovirus antigens. In a later analysis, TCRs clustered in the first cohort were found to also tend to co-occur in the 130 or so validation repertoires, with about 93% of cluster scores above 0. Most TCR sequences were seen in very few donors, while some public TCRs were found in many individuals. According to the authors, the approach could potentially be generalized to other disease states and immunological phenotypes. A later analysis lacked HLA typing for the validation cohort, so it scored co-occurrence in that cohort across all 130 or so repertoires. In both the original and validation cohorts, the classifier was reported to diagnose cytomegalovirus status with high specificity and sensitivity.

A word on this clone: Its binding antigen is unknown. No base quality values were provided; no much bigger clone lies one nucleotide off.

Donors formed part of the validation cohort, which comprised about 130 subjects and was distinct from the first cohort of 670 or so subjects. The TCR sequence derives from a woman aged 25-40 years in good health and CMV-seropositive. The specimen sequenced was PBMCs.

The sequenced DNA is TGTGCCAGTAGTCCCCCTCGTGTCTCTGGGGCCAACGTCCTGACTTTC. It translates as CASSPPRVSGANVLTF. The chain links TRBV19 with TRBJ2-6; a confident D gene designation cannot be given. The germline V gene (reference sequence) sets CDR1 to LNHDA and CDR2 to SQIVND. The CDR3, cysteine through phenylalanine, is 16 amino acids long. Just CDR3 DNA is preserved here, 48 bases in frame from base 1. The trim is 5 bases for V and 0 bases for J, with a gap of 11 bases between the germline ends. Joined to the reference TRBV19 and TRBJ2-6 proteins, this CDR3 gives the full variable domain: DGGITQSPKYLFRKEGQNVTLSCEQNLNHDAMYWYRQDPGQGLRLIYYSQIVNDFQKGDIAEGYSVSREKKESFPLTVTSAQKNPTAFYLCASSPPRVSGANVLTFGAGSRLTVL.